Below, 21 T cell receptor beta chains from the same sample are listed, as sequenced in a study of CD8 T cells in Susac syndrome. With random hexamers, 0.5 to 1 ug RNA was reverse transcribed. TCRdb used MiXCR to reprocess the immunoSEQ multiplex PCR reads, holding one entry per CDR3 protein. The sample lists some 400,000 distinct CDR3 sequences; approximately 85% were seen once. The specimen sequenced was CD8+ T cells from PBMCs. The source is a human donor with multiple sclerosis.

The J gene is TRBJ2-1, the V gene TRBV27, with no clear D. Germline V gene data show CDR1 as MNHEY and CDR2 as SMNVEV (reference sequence). There are 12 residues in the CDR3. The V end lost 5 bases, the J end lost 6 bases, and 8 bases lay between the germline ends. CDR3 sequence: CASSPDSNEQFF. CDR3 DNA: TGTGCCAGCAGTCCTGACTCCAATGAGCAGTTCTTC.

The chain has TRBV27 and TRBJ2-1; 7 nucleotides agree with TRBD2. The junction had 3 bases not matched to a gene; V was cut back by 3 bases and J by 7 bases. This CDR3 contains 13 residues. The germline V gene encodes CDR1 MNHEY and CDR2 SMNVEV (reference sequence). Here the CDR3 reads CASSFGGFNEQFF. Here the CDR3 DNA reads TGTGCCAGCAGTTTCGGGGGGTTTAATGAGCAGTTCTTC.

The rearrangement joins TRBV10-3 to TRBJ1-1, with D tentatively TRBD1 (5 bases). Trimming removed 4 bases from V and 5 bases from J, with 14 bases in between. CDR3 length equals 14 residues. Germline lookup yields CDR1 ENHRY and CDR2 SYGVKD. The CDR3 DNA follows: TGTGCCATCAGTGTGGGGGGGGAGAGGACTGAAGCTTTCTTT. Translation: CAISVGGERTEAFF.

The V call is TRBV20-1, the J call TRBJ2-1, with 7 bases lining up with TRBD2. CDR3 length equals 18 residues. Germline V lookup: CDR1 DFQATT, CDR2 SNEGSKA (reference sequence). V was clipped by 1 base and J by 4 bases; unmatched bases: 16. The chain's CDR3 is CSARARTGGGLGYNEQFF. The CDR3 coding sequence is TGCAGTGCTAGAGCGAGGACGGGTGGAGGACTAGGTTACAATGAGCAGTTCTTC.

This sequence joins TRBV29-1 and TRBJ2-7, with 9 nucleotides matching TRBD1. The CDR3 has 17 residues. In germline, CDR1 is SQVTM, CDR2 ANQGSEA. The V segment lost 6 bases and the J segment 3 bases; nucleotides outside the gene matches: 18. This CDR3 is CSVLMGTGTRGNYEQYF. In DNA, the CDR3 is TGCAGCGTCCTAATGGGGACAGGGACCAGGGGTAACTACGAGCAGTACTTC.

J is TRBJ1-1 and V is TRBV6-5; D not certain. Germline loops: CDR1 MNHEY, CDR2 SVGAGI. The CDR3 length is 15 residues. The germline V and J ends were trimmed by 0 bases and 1 base, with 9 bases remaining between them. The CDR3 bases are TGTGCCAGCAGTTACTCGGCAGCCACGAACACTGAAGCTTTCTTT. This gives the protein CASSYSAATNTEAFF.

The rearrangement links TRBV29-1 to TRBJ2-1; D remains ambiguous. The CDR3 runs 13 residues. V was trimmed by 4 bases and J by 3 bases, leaving 10 bases between them. Looked up from germline, CDR1 is SQVTM and CDR2 is ANQGSEA. CDR3 DNA: TGCAGCGTTGGGAGTGGGGTCTACAATGAGCAGTTCTTC. This codes for CSVGSGVYNEQFF.

The chain employs TRBV6-5 and TRBJ1-3; D unclear. V lost 2 bases and J lost 4, with 12 bases in between. The CDR3 has 15 amino acids. CDR1 is MNHEY and CDR2 is SVGAGI in the germline V gene. The CDR3 DNA reads TGTGCCAGCAGTTACGCCCCGATAAGAGGAAACACCATATATTTT. It encodes CASSYAPIRGNTIYF.

The chain is built from TRBV28 and TRBJ1-1; 12 bases match TRBD1. With V trimmed by 6 bases and J by 0 bases, 5 bases remained unmatched. Germline V CDR1 and CDR2: MDHEN, SYDVKM. The CDR3 runs 16 residues. The CDR3 protein is CASRSGTGGMNTEAFF. The CDR3 DNA follows: TGTGCCAGCAGGAGTGGGACAGGGGGCATGAACACTGAAGCTTTCTTT.

The chain has TRBV30 and TRBJ2-1, with 8 bases fitting TRBD2. The CDR3 runs 15 residues. Germline V gene data show CDR1 as GTSNPN and CDR2 as SVGIG (reference sequence). Unmatched junction bases numbered 3, after V lost 0 bases and J lost 2 bases. Here the CDR3 DNA reads TGTGCCTGGAGTGTAGACGGGGGGGCCTACAATGAGCAGTTCTTC. Translation gives CAWSVDGGAYNEQFF.

This chain links TRBV4-2 with TRBJ1-4; perhaps TRBD1 as D (6 bases). The CDR3 runs 16 residues. In germline, CDR1 is LGHNA, CDR2 YNFKEQ. V was shortened by 0 bases and J by 5 bases, with 13 bases between the two germline ends. In DNA form, the CDR3 reads TGTGCCAGCAGCCAAGATATGGGGGGCGGGAATGAAAAACTGTTTTTT. Its protein is CASSQDMGGGNEKLFF.

The chain is built from TRBV5-1 and TRBJ2-1; perhaps TRBD2 as D (7 bases). Per the germline V gene, CDR1 is SGHRS and CDR2 is YFSETQ. The ends were cut back, 3 bases at V and 5 bases at J, with 15 bases in the middle. The CDR3 has 15 amino acids. DNA of the CDR3: TGCGCCAGCAGCTCAGTGGGGGGGCCCAACAATGAGCAGTTCTTC. This gives the protein CASSSVGGPNNEQFF.

V is TRBV27 and J is TRBJ2-7, with TRBD2 matching over 9 bases. The V gene end was trimmed by 4 bases and the J gene end by 4 bases; junction bases not matched to a gene: 14. Per germline, CDR1 MNHEY and CDR2 SMNVEV (reference sequence). The CDR3 is 17 amino acids. Here the CDR3 DNA reads TGTGCCAGCAGTTCCGAATGGGCGGGAGGGCCCTCGTACGAGCAGTACTTC. Its protein is CASSSEWAGGPSYEQYF.

The chain combines TRBV7-9 with TRBJ2-2, with D possibly TRBD1 on 6 matching bases. CDR3 length equals 15 residues. The germline V gene encodes CDR1 SEHNR and CDR2 FQNEAQ (reference sequence). Trimming shortened V by 5 bases and J by 0 bases, and 10 bases separated the two germline ends. Here the CDR3 DNA reads TGTGCCAGCAGCCGGACAGAAACGAACACCGGGGAGCTGTTTTTT. Protein product: CASSRTETNTGELFF.

DNA for the CDR3: TGCAGTGCTAGACCTCCAAACAGGGACCACGAGCAGTACTTC. Translating it yields CSARPPNRDHEQYF. This chain uses TRBV20-1 with TRBJ2-7, with D perhaps matching TRBD1 (6 bases). The CDR3 extends over 14 amino acids. Germline CDR1 reads DFQATT; CDR2 reads SNEGSKA (reference sequence). The V end was cut by 2 bases, the J end by 5 bases, with 16 bases between.

The rearrangement joins TRBV4-1 to TRBJ2-1; 7 bases are a match to TRBD2. The V segment lost 3 bases and the J segment 3 bases; nucleotides outside the gene matches: 8. Per germline, CDR1 MGHRA and CDR2 YSYEKL. This CDR3 is 16 amino acids long. The CDR3 sequence is CASSQWSAGDYNEQFF. The CDR3 coding sequence is TGCGCCAGCAGCCAGTGGTCGGCGGGGGACTACAATGAGCAGTTCTTC.

This clonotype was seen a single time. The V gene is TRBV4-1, the J gene TRBJ1-2, with D perhaps TRBD1 (6 bases). Germline-derived CDR1 and CDR2 are MGHRA and YSYEKL. The CDR3 spans 18 residues. Trimming left V 0 bases short and J 0 bases short, with 17 bases between. CDR3 protein: CASSQDSVQGDANYGYTF. CDR3 DNA: TGCGCCAGCAGCCAAGATTCGGTACAGGGCGACGCTAACTATGGCTACACCTTC.

The J gene is TRBJ1-1, the V gene TRBV5-4; D possibly corresponds to TRBD1 (5 bases). V lost 7 bases to trimming and J lost 6 bases, with 16 bases between them. The germline gives CDR1 SGHNT, CDR2 YYREEE (reference sequence). The CDR3 covers 13 residues. The CDR3 spells CASAPGVGAEAFF. Written as DNA, the CDR3 is TGTGCCAGCGCCCCGGGGGTGGGAGCTGAAGCTTTCTTT.

The chain uses TRBV10-3 and TRBJ1-5; D is undetermined. Germline assignment: CDR1 ENHRY and CDR2 SYGVKD. The V gene lost 11 bases and the J gene lost 0 bases, with 14 bases spanning the gap. CDR3 length: 14 residues. The CDR3 DNA follows: TGTGCCCCCCGGGTCTGGGCTAGCAATCAGCCCCAGCATTTT. Amino acid sequence: CAPRVWASNQPQHF.

This chain joins TRBV19 and TRBJ1-1, with D tentatively TRBD1 (5 bases). The CDR3 spans 13 residues. V lost 8 bases and J lost 1, with 11 bases in between. Germline CDR1 reads LNHDA; CDR2 reads SQIVND (reference sequence). The CDR3 DNA reads TGTGCCAGTGGGGGACTGGGGAACACTGAAGCTTTCTTT. As protein: CASGGLGNTEAFF.

J is TRBJ2-7 and V is TRBV4-1, with D maybe TRBD1 (6 bases). This CDR3 is 15 amino acids long. Trimming left V 0 bases short and J 4 bases short, with 13 bases between. Germline CDR1 reads MGHRA; CDR2 reads YSYEKL. This CDR3 reads CASSQENQGTYEQYF. The CDR3, as DNA: TGCGCCAGCAGCCAAGAAAACCAGGGGACATACGAGCAGTACTTC.